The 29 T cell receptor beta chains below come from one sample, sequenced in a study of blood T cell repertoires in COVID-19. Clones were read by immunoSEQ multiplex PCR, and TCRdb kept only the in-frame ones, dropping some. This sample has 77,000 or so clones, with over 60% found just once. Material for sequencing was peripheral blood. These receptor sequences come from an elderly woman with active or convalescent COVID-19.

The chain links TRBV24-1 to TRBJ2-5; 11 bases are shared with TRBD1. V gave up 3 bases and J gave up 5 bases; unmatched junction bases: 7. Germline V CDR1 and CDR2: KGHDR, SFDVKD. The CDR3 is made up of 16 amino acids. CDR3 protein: CATSDGRTGGRETQYF. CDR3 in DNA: TGTGCCACCAGTGATGGGCGGACAGGGGGCCGTGAGACCCAGTACTTC.

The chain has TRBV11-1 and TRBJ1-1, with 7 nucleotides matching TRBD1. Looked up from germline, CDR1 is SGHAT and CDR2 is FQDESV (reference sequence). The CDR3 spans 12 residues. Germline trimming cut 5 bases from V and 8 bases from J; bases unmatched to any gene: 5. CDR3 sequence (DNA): TGTGCCAGCAGCCCCCTCAGGGGGGAAGCTTTCTTT. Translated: CASSPLRGEAFF.

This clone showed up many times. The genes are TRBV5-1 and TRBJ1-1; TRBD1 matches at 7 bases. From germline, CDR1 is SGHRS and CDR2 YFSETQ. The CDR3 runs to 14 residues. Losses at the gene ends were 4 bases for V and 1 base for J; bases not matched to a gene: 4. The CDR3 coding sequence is TGCGCCAGCAGCGAGGGACAGAGGAACACTGAAGCTTTCTTT. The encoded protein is CASSEGQRNTEAFF.

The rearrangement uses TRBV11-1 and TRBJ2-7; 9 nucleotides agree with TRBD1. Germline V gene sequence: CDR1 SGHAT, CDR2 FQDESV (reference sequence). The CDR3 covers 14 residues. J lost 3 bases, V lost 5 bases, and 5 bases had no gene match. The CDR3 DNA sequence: TGTGCCAGCAGCACCCGACAGGGGGGCTACGAGCAGTACTTC. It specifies CASSTRQGGYEQYF.

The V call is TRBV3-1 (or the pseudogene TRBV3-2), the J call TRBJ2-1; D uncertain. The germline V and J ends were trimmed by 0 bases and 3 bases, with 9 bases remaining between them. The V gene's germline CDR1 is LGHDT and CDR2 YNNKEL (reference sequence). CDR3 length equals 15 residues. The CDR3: CASSQDLRFYNEQFF. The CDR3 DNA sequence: TGTGCCAGCAGCCAAGATCTGAGATTCTACAATGAGCAGTTCTTC.

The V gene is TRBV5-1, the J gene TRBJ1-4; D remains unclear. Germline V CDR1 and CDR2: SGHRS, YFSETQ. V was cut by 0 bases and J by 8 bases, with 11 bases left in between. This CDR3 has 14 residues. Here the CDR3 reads CASSLGSREEKLFF. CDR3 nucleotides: TGCGCCAGCAGCTTGGGTTCACGGGAAGAAAAACTGTTTTTT.

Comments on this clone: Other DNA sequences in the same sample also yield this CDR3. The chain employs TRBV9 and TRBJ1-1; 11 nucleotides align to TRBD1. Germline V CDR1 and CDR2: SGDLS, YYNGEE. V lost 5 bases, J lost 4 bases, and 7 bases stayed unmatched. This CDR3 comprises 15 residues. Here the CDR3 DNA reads TGTGCCAGCAGTGTTTCCGGGACAGGGGGCACTGAAGCTTTCTTT. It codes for CASSVSGTGGTEAFF.

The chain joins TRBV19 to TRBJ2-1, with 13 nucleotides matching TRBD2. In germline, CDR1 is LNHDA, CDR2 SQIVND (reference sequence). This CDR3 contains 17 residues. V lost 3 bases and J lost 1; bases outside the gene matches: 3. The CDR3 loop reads CASSMGLAGRSYNEQFF. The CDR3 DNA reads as TGTGCCAGTAGTATGGGACTAGCGGGGAGGTCCTACAATGAGCAGTTCTTC.

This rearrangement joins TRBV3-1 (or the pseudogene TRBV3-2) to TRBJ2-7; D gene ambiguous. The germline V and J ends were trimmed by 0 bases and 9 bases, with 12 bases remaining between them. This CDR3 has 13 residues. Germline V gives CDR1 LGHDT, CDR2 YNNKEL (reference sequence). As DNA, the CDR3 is TGTGCCAGCAGCCAAGATCGCGGATTTTGGCAGTACTTC. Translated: CASSQDRGFWQYF.

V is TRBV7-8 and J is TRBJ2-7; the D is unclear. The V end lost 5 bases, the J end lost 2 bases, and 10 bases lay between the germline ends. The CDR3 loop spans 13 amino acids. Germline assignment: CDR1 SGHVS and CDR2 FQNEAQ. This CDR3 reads CASSPGPAYEQYF. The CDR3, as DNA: TGTGCCAGCAGCCCTGGGCCAGCCTACGAGCAGTACTTC.

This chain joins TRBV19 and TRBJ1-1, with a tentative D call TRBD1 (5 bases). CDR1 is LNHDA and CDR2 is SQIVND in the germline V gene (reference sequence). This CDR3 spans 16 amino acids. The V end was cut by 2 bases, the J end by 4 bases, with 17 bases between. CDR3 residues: CASSILQGVFGTEAFF. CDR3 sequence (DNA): TGTGCCAGTAGTATATTGCAGGGTGTGTTTGGCACTGAAGCTTTCTTT.

The CDR3 sequence is CASSEHSTDTQYF. The CDR3 DNA sequence: TGTGCCAGCAGTGAACACTCCACAGATACGCAGTATTTT. The rearrangement joins TRBV2 to TRBJ2-3; D unresolved. The CDR3 totals 13 residues. V gave up 2 bases and J gave up 2 bases, with 5 bases separating them. The germline gives CDR1 SNHLY, CDR2 FYNNEI.

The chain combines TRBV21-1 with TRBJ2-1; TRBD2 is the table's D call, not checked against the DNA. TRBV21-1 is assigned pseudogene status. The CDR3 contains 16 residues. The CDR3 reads CASSNSSVSSYNEQFF. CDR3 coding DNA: TGTGCCAGCAGCAATTCGAGCGTTAGCTCCTACAATGAGCAGTTCTTC.

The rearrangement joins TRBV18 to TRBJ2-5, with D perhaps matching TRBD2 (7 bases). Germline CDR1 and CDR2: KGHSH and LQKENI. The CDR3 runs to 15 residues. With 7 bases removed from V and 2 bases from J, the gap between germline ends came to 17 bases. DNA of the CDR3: TGTGCCAGCTACCCTGGGGGGGCCAGTCAAGAGACCCAGTACTTC. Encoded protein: CASYPGGASQETQYF.

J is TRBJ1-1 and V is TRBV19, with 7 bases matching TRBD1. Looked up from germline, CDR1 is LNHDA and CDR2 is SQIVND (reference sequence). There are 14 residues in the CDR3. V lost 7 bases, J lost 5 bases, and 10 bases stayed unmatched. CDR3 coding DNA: TGTGCCAGTACCGCTAAAAGGGGGCGGACTGAAGCTTTCTTT. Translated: CASTAKRGRTEAFF. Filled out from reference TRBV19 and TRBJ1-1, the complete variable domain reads DGGITQSPKYLFRKEGQNVTLSCEQNLNHDAMYWYRQDPGQGLRLIYYSQIVNDFQKGDIAEGYSVSREKKESFPLTVTSAQKNPTAFYLCASTAKRGRTEAFFGQGTRLTVV.

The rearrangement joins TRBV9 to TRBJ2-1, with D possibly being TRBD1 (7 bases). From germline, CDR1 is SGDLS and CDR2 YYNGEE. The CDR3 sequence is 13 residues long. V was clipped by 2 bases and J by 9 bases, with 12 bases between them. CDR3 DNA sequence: TGTGCCAGCAGCGTTGGGACAGCGGGTGAGCAGTTCTTC. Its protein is CASSVGTAGEQFF. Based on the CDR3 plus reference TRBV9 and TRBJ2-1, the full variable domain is DSGVTQTPKHLITATGQRVTLRCSPRSGDLSVYWYQQSLDQGLQFLIQYYNGEERAKGNILERFSAQQFPDLHSELNLSSLELGDSALYFCASSVGTAGEQFFGPGTRLTVL.

CDR3 region: CASSLVVAVLSSGNTIYF. CDR3 bases: TGTGCCAGCAGCTTAGTGGTGGCTGTATTAAGCTCTGGAAACACCATATATTTT. The V gene is TRBV7-9, the J gene TRBJ1-3, with D hard to call. Germline V lookup: CDR1 SEHNR, CDR2 FQNEAQ (reference sequence). This CDR3 has 18 residues. V was clipped by 1 base and J by 0 bases, with 16 bases between them.

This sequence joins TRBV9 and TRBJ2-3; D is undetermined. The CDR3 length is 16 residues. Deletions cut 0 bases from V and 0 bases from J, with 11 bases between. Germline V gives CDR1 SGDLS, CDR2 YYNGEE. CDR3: CASSVAEFRSTDTQYF. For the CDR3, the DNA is TGTGCCAGCAGCGTAGCCGAGTTCCGTAGCACAGATACGCAGTATTTT.

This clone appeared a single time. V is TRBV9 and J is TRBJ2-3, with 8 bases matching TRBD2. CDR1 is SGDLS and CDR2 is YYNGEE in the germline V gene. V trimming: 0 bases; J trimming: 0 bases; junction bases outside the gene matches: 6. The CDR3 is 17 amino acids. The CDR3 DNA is TGTGCCAGCAGCGTAGTTGGCGGGGGGTATAGCACAGATACGCAGTATTTT. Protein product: CASSVVGGGYSTDTQYF. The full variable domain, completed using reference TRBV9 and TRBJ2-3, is DSGVTQTPKHLITATGQRVTLRCSPRSGDLSVYWYQQSLDQGLQFLIQYYNGEERAKGNILERFSAQQFPDLHSELNLSSLELGDSALYFCASSVVGGGYSTDTQYFGPGTRLTVL.

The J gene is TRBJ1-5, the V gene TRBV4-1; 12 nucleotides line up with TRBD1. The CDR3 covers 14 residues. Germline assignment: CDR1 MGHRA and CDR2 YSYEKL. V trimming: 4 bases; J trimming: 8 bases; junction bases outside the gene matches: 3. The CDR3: CASSPGQGAKPQHF. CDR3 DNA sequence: TGCGCCAGCAGCCCGGGACAGGGGGCCAAGCCCCAGCATTTT.

The CDR3: CASSPRGFDTQYF. The CDR3 DNA reads TGTGCCAGCAGCCCTAGGGGGTTTGATACGCAGTATTTT. V usage is TRBV5-6 and J usage is TRBJ2-3; TRBD1 might be the D (6 bases). Germline loops: CDR1 SGHDT, CDR2 YYEEEE. The CDR3 consists of 13 residues. Trimming took off 4 bases at V and 6 bases at J, with 12 bases between the two ends.

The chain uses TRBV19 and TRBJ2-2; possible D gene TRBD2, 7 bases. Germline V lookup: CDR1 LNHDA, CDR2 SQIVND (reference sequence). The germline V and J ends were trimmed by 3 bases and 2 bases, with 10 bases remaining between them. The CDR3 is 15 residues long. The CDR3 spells CASSIGGANTGELFF. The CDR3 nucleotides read TGTGCCAGTAGTATTGGGGGGGCAAACACCGGGGAGCTGTTTTTT. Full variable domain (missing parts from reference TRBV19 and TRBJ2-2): DGGITQSPKYLFRKEGQNVTLSCEQNLNHDAMYWYRQDPGQGLRLIYYSQIVNDFQKGDIAEGYSVSREKKESFPLTVTSAQKNPTAFYLCASSIGGANTGELFFGEGSRLTVL.

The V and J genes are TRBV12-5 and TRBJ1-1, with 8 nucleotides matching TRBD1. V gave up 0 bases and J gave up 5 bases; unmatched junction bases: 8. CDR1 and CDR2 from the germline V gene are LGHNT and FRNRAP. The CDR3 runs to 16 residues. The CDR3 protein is CASGLVRGRGATEAFF. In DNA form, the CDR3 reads TGTGCTAGTGGTTTGGTCAGGGGGCGCGGGGCGACTGAAGCTTTCTTT.

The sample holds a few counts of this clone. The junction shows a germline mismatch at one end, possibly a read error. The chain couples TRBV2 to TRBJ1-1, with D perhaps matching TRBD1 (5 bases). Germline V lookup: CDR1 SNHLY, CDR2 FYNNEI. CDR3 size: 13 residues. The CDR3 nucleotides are TGTGCCAGCAGGGAAGGTGGGGCCCCTGGGGCTTTCTTT. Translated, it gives CASREGGAPGAFF.

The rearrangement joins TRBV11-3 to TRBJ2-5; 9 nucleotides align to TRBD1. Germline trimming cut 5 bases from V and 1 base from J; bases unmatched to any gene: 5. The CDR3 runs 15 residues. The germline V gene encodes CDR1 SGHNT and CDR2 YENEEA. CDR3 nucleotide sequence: TGTGCCAGCAGCAAGGGACAGGGTCTCCAAGAGACCCAGTACTTC. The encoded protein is CASSKGQGLQETQYF.

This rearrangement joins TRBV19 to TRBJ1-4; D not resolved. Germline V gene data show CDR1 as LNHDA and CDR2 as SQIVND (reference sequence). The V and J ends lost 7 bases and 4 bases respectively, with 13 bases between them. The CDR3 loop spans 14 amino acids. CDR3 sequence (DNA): TGTGCCAGTAACGACTATGTAGGTAATGAAAAACTGTTTTTT. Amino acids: CASNDYVGNEKLFF.

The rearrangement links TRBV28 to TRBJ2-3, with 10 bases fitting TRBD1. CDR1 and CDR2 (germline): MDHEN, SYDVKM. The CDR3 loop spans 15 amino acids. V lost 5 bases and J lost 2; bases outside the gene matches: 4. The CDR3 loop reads CASSATGGPTDTQYF. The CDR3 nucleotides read TGTGCCAGCAGTGCGACAGGGGGCCCCACAGATACGCAGTATTTT.

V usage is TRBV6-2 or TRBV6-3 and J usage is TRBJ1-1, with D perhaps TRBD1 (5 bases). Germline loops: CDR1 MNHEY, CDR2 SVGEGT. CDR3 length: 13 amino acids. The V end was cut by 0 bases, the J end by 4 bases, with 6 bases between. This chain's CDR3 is CASSYSGVTEAFF. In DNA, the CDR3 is TGTGCCAGCAGTTACTCAGGGGTCACTGAAGCTTTCTTT.

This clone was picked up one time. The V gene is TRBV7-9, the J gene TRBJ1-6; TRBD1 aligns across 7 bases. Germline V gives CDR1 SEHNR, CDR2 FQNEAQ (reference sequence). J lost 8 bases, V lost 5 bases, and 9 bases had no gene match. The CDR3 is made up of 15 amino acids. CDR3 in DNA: TGTGCCAGCAGCCCACAAGACAGGGTCGATTCACCCCTCCACTTT. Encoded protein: CASSPQDRVDSPLHF.